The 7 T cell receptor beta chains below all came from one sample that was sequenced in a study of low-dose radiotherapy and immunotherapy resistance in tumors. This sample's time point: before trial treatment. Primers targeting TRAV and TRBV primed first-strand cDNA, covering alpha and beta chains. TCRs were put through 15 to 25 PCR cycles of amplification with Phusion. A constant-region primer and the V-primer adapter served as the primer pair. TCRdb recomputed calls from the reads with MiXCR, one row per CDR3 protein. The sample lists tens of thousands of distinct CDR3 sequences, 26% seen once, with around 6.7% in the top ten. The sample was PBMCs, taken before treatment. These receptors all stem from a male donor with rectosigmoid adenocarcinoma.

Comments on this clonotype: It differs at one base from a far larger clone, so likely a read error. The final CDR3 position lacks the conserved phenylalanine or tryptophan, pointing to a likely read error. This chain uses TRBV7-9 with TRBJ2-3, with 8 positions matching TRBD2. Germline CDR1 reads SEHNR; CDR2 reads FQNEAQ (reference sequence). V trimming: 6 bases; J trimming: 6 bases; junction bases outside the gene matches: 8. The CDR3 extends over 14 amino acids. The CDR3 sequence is CASRGAGGPDTQYS. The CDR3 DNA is TGTGCCAGCAGAGGGGCGGGGGGACCGGATACGCAGTATTCT.

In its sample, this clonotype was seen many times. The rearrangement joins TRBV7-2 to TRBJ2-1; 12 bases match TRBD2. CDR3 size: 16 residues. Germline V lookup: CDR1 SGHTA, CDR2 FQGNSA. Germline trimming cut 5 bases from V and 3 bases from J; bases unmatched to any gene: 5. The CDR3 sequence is CASSPKGLAGYNEQFF. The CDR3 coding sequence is TGTGCCAGCAGCCCGAAGGGACTAGCGGGCTACAATGAGCAGTTCTTC.

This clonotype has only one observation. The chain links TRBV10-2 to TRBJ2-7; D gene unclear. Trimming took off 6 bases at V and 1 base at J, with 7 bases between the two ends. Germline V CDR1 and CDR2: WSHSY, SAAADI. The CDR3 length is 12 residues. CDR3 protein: CASRGTSYEQYF. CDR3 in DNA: TGCGCCAGCAGGGGCACATCCTACGAGCAGTACTTC.

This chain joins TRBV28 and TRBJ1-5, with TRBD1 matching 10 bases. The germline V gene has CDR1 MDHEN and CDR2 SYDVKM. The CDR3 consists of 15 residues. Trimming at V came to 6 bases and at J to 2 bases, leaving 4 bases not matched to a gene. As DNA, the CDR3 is TGTGCCAGCAGGGCCGGGACAGGGGGCAATCAGCCCCAGCATTTT. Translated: CASRAGTGGNQPQHF.

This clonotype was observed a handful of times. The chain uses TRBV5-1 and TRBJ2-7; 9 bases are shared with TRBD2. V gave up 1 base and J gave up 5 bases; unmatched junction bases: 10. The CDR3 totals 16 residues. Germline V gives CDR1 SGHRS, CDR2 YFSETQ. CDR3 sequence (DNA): TGCGCCAGCAGCTTGCAGCCTAGCGGGAATGTCGACGAGCAGTACTTC. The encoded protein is CASSLQPSGNVDEQYF.

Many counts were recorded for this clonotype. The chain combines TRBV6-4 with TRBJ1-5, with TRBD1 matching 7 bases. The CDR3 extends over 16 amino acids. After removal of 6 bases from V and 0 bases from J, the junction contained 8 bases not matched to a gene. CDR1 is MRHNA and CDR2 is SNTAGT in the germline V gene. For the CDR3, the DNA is TGTGCCAGCAGAGTAGGGACAGAATATAGCAATCAGCCCCAGCATTTT. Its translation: CASRVGTEYSNQPQHF.

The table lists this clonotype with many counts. The CDR3: CASSSGTRLSNQPQHF. DNA for the CDR3: TGTGCCAGTAGTTCCGGGACAAGGCTTAGCAATCAGCCCCAGCATTTT. The chain couples TRBV19 to TRBJ1-5; a weak D match, TRBD1 (6 bases). Per the germline V gene, CDR1 is LNHDA and CDR2 is SQIVND (reference sequence). V lost 5 bases to trimming and J lost 0 bases, with 14 bases between them. The length of the CDR3 is 16 residues.